The rows below give T cell receptor beta chains drawn from one sample of a study of T cell responses to AZD1222 COVID-19 vaccine. The method was immunoSEQ multiplex PCR; TCRdb's version includes in-frame clones alone and lacks a portion of them. This table has tens of thousands of clones, about 89% appearing once. The sequencing used peripheral blood, collected 28 days after the second AZD1222 dose. All receptors come from an adult who received the AZD1222 COVID-19 vaccine. CDR3s include the opening cysteine and the closing phenylalanine or tryptophan. D genes are given only for firm matches. Part of the rows lack a size; the others show once, few, many or a class for expanded clones.

d_gene	v_gene	abundance	j_gene	CDR3nt	CDR3aa
.	TRBV29-1	.	TRBJ1-5	TGCAGCGTTGGGGCAGGGGCGGGTAATCAGCCCCAGCATTTT	CSVGAGAGNQPQHF
TRBD2	TRBV5-8	.	TRBJ2-2	TGTGCCAGCAGCTTGGTACTAGCGGGGGGCCTGAACACCGGGGAGCTGTTTTTT	CASSLVLAGGLNTGELFF
TRBD2	TRBV3-1/TRBV3-2	.	TRBJ2-7	TGTGCCAGCAGCCATAGGACTAGCGGGGGGGAGGACGAGCAGTACTTC	CASSHRTSGGEDEQYF
TRBD1	TRBV6-5	.	TRBJ2-1	TGTGCCAGCAGTTCCCTTGACAGGGCCTCCTACAATGAGCAGTTCTTC	CASSSLDRASYNEQFF
.	TRBV7-3	.	TRBJ2-1	TGTGCCAGCAGCTTAGACTCGAGCTCCTACAATGAGCAGTTCTTC	CASSLDSSSYNEQFF
.	TRBV7-3	.	TRBJ1-6	TGTGCCAGCAGCTCCCGGGGCAGAGATAATTCACCCCTCCACTTT	CASSSRGRDNSPLHF
.	TRBV7-9	.	TRBJ2-3	TGTGCCAGCAGGGAATCGGTTAGGGGCGCAAAATCAGATACGCAGTATTTT	CASRESVRGAKSDTQYF
TRBD1	TRBV6-5	.	TRBJ2-7	TGTGCCAGCAGTCGCGGACAGGCCTACGAGCAGTACTTC	CASSRGQAYEQYF
.	TRBV6-5	.	TRBJ2-7	TGTGCCAGCAGTTTTCAGGGTTTATTCGGCGAGCAGTACTTC	CASSFQGLFGEQYF
TRBD2	TRBV7-3	.	TRBJ2-3	TGTGCCAGCAGCTTAACGGGACTAGCGAACACAGATACGCAGTATTTT	CASSLTGLANTDTQYF
.	TRBV19	.	TRBJ2-7	TGTGCCAGTAGTATCGCCCTGACCTCCTACGAGCAGTACTTC	CASSIALTSYEQYF
.	TRBV6-2/TRBV6-3	once	TRBJ2-5	TGTGCCAGCAGTTACTCTAGCGGTGATGTAGAGACCCAGTACTTC	CASSYSSGDVETQYF
.	TRBV4-1	.	TRBJ1-1	TGCGCCAGCAGCCAAGTCCCAGGGGTAGTAAACACTGAAGCTTTCTTT	CASSQVPGVVNTEAFF
.	TRBV9	.	TRBJ2-7	TGTGCCAGCACCGTGGGCATTTTCTCCTACGAGCAGTACTTC	CASTVGIFSYEQYF
.	TRBV10-1	few	TRBJ2-3	TGCGCCAGCAGCTCTGGACTCCGAAACACGCAGTATTTT	CASSSGLRNTQYF
TRBD2	TRBV6-2/TRBV6-3	.	TRBJ2-1	TGTGCCAGCAGCGCCCGACTAGCGGGAGTCCAAAACAATGAGCAGTTCTTC	CASSARLAGVQNNEQFF
.	TRBV6-2/TRBV6-3	.	TRBJ2-1	TGTGCCAGCAGTTACGGGCAGGGGCTCTACAATGAGCAGTTCTTC	CASSYGQGLYNEQFF
.	TRBV15	.	TRBJ2-7	TGTGCCACCCAAATCAAGAGCTCCTACGAGCAGTACTTC	CATQIKSSYEQYF
.	TRBV19	.	TRBJ2-7	TGTGCCAGTATAACCGGGTTCTACGAGCAGTACTTC	CASITGFYEQYF
.	TRBV12-3/TRBV12-4	.	TRBJ1-1	TGTGCCAGCAGTTTACTCCGGAACACTGAAGCTTTCTTT	CASSLLRNTEAFF
.	TRBV2	.	TRBJ2-2	TGTGCCAGCAGTGAAGGGCAGGGCACCGGGGAGCTGTTTTTT	CASSEGQGTGELFF
.	TRBV5-6	.	TRBJ2-2	TGTGCCAGCAGCGTCGGGGGATGGACCGGGGAGCTGTTTTTT	CASSVGGWTGELFF
TRBD1	TRBV5-4	.	TRBJ1-1	TGTGCCAGCAGCTACATGTTAGGGACAGGGGGCGCGGACACTGAAGCTTTCTTT	CASSYMLGTGGADTEAFF
TRBD1	TRBV5-6	.	TRBJ1-1	TGTGCCAGCAGCTTTGGGACAGAGAAAGTGAACACTGAAGCTTTCTTT	CASSFGTEKVNTEAFF
.	TRBV7-6	.	TRBJ2-1	TGTGCCAGCAGCCCTGGGGGGACTCGCTCCTACAATGAGCAGTTCTTC	CASSPGGTRSYNEQFF
TRBD2	TRBV6-6	.	TRBJ2-7	TGTGCCAGCAATCGACTAGCATCCAACGAGCAGTACTTC	CASNRLASNEQYF
.	TRBV2	.	TRBJ1-2	TGTGCCAGCAGGGCAACCGGGCAATGGGACTATGGCTACACCTTC	CASRATGQWDYGYTF
.	TRBV6-5	.	TRBJ1-2	TGTGCCAGCAGTTCAGGGCTCTATGGCTACACCTTC	CASSSGLYGYTF
TRBD1	TRBV6-5	.	TRBJ1-1	TGTGCCAGCAGTCTCGGGGGACAGAAGAACACTGAAGCTTTCTTT	CASSLGGQKNTEAFF
.	TRBV12-1	.	TRBJ2-1	.	CASSFVGFVGRGSIDNEQFF
.	TRBV2	.	TRBJ1-1	TGTGCCACCGAAGGGGGGTTGAAAACTGAAGCTTTCTTT	CATEGGLKTEAFF
.	TRBV7-9	once	TRBJ1-5	TGTGCCAGCAGCCTAGACCATCAGCCCCAGCATTTT	CASSLDHQPQHF
.	TRBV6-5	.	TRBJ1-5	TGTGCCAGCACAAGAGGGGTTACTCAGCCCCAGCATTTT	CASTRGVTQPQHF
.	TRBV27	.	TRBJ2-3	TGTGCCAGCAGTTTTCTCCCCAATGACCGACAGTCCTATTTT	CASSFLPNDRQSYF
.	TRBV9	few	TRBJ1-6	TGTGCCAGCAGCGTAGAGGGACAACAACCCCTCCACTTT	CASSVEGQQPLHF
TRBD1	TRBV10-3	few	TRBJ2-7	TGTGCCATCAGTGAGTCCCCTGGACAGGGGAACTCCTACGAGCAGTACTTC	CAISESPGQGNSYEQYF
.	TRBV21-1	.	TRBJ2-2	TGTGCCAGCAGCAAAGGGACCGGGGAGCTGTTTTTT	CASSKGTGELFF
.	TRBV27	.	TRBJ2-7	TGTGCCAGCAGTCCATCCCCCGGACAGCTATATTACGAGCAGTACTTC	CASSPSPGQLYYEQYF
.	TRBV29-1	.	TRBJ1-2	TGCAGCGTTGAAGACAGGGACGGCTACACCTTC	CSVEDRDGYTF
TRBD1	TRBV15	.	TRBJ1-2	TGTGCCACCAGCAGAGATTCTCCGAGAAAGATGTGGGACAGGGCGGGTGGCTACACCTTC	CATSRDSPRKMWDRAGGYTF
TRBD1	TRBV6-2/TRBV6-3	.	TRBJ1-4	TGTGCCAGCAGTTACTTCCGGGACAGGTCTGAAAAACTGTTTTTT	CASSYFRDRSEKLFF
.	TRBV7-9	few	TRBJ1-1	TGTGCCAGCAGCTTAGGATGGAACACTGAAGCTTTCTTT	CASSLGWNTEAFF
.	TRBV6-2/TRBV6-3	.	TRBJ1-1	TGTGCCAGCAGTTACTCAGGGTTATTGAACACTGAAGCTTTCTTT	CASSYSGLLNTEAFF
TRBD2	TRBV12-3/TRBV12-4	.	TRBJ2-7	TGTGCCAGCAGCCTTGGGGAGGGACGGCAGTACTTC	CASSLGEGRQYF
.	TRBV19	once	TRBJ1-5	TGTGCCAGCAGTGCAAGGGAGAGCAATCAGCCCCAGCATTTT	CASSARESNQPQHF